This T cell receptor (beta chain) was observed in a study of blood T cell repertoires in COVID-19 (TCRdb year 2020). The study in broad terms: Samples covering the acute and convalescent phases of COVID-19 were provided by collaborators in the United States, Italy and Spain. The material from the prospective study consisted of cDNA or gDNA derived from T cells, B-cell-depleted T cells, or PBMCs. Deeply sampled blood TCRbeta repertoires from subjects exposed to, actively infected with, or recovered from COVID-19 were included in the dataset. The repertoires were released in a freely available public database intended as a resource for research on the immune response to SARS-CoV-2. Samples came from the ongoing ImmuneRACE study (first 160 participants) plus 1,254 subjects from 6 global collaborators. Nearly every sample came with metadata listing a de-identified subject ID, COVID-19 status, age in years and sex. Where HLA class I and class II types were available, the types were taken from metadata supplied by the sample provider, not from assay-based typing.

General study outcomes and caveats: The amount of clinical and demographic metadata varied by source and participant and was provided uncurated.

TCRbeta CDR3 regions were amplified from genomic DNA by means of the immunoSEQ Assay, a bias-controlled multiplex PCR. The original pipeline was this. The number of nucleated cells in each sample was estimated from the amplification of reference gene primers within the assay. To quantify the absolute abundance of each unique TCRbeta CDR3 rearrangement, sequence reads were collapsed and filtered. For each sample, productive Simpson clonality was calculated by taking the square root of Simpson's diversity index across productive rearrangements. The source is immuneACCESS, and TCRdb retained only in-frame sequences with V and J called. Part of the clones is not carried over; for the studies checked, unresolved V genes explain less than half of this, and the remainder is unexplained. The V and J calls and clone size are taken from that table; D and trimming were inferred from the DNA. Here the sample has over 150,000 clones; 70% to 90% occur a single time. Jointly, the top ten make up around 1.1% of the sample.

Details on this clone: No antigen is known for it. One base away there is no much larger clone; base qualities are not given.

Collaborating institutions collected whole blood in K2EDTA tubes following their own protocols. For TCRbeta analysis, collaborators shipped samples as frozen whole blood, isolated PBMCs, or DNA extracted from either of those sample types. From the cysteine through the phenylalanine, the CDR3 covers 14 amino acids. Just the 42-base CDR3 DNA is kept, in frame starting at base 1. The germline ends are 7 bases apart after V is trimmed by 1 base and J by 4 bases. For CDR1 and CDR2, the germline V gene lists SGHTA and FQGTGA. The sequence joins TRBV7-3 to TRBJ2-2; a tentative D match to TRBD2 spans 6 bases. The sequenced sample was peripheral blood. The TCR comes from a young man with acute or convalescent COVID-19. The CDR3 here reads CASSLNSGTGELFF. DNA sequence: TGTGCCAGCAGCTTAAATAGCGGCACCGGGGAGCTGTTTTTT.